The clone carrying this T cell receptor beta chain was seen just once. Generated by immunoSEQ multiplex PCR, the TCRdb table keeps only in-frame clones and is missing some. The data show 2 million to 2.5 million clones, around 90% seen once. These data belong to a study of shared clonotypes between healthy human individuals. The CDR3 covers 15 residues. Trimming left V 4 bases short and J 4 bases short, with 13 bases between. From germline, CDR1 is MNHNS and CDR2 SASEGT. The TCR comes from a man younger than 35 in good health. Some clones in this sample may be carry-over from other donors' samples. The chain employs TRBV6-1 and TRBJ1-4; D remains unclear. Input material: naive CD4+ T cells from PBMCs. The subset denotes: CD45RA+ positively selected. The CDR3 loop is CASSGRSLHNEKLFF. Written as DNA, the CDR3 is TGTGCCAGCAGTGGGCGGTCACTCCATAATGAAAAACTGTTTTTT.